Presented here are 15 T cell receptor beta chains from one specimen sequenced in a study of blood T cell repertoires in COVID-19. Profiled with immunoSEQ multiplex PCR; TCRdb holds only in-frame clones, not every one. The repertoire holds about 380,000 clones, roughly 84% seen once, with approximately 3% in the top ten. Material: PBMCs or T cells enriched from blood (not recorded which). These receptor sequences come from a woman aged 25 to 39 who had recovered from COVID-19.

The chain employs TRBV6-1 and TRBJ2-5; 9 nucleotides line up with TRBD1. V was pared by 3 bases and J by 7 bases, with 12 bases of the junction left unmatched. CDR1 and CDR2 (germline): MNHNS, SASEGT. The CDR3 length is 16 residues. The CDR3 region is CASSDRQGVWSGTQYF. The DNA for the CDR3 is TGTGCCAGCAGTGACCGACAGGGGGTTTGGAGTGGGACCCAGTACTTC.

In DNA, the CDR3 is TGCGCCAGCAGCCCTCGGGACATTGAAACCGCGAACACTGAAGCTTTCTTT. As protein: CASSPRDIETANTEAFF. This chain uses TRBV4-1 with TRBJ1-1; tentatively, D is TRBD1 (6 bases). The V end was cut by 4 bases, the J end by 1 base, with 19 bases between. This CDR3 has 17 residues. From germline, CDR1 is MGHRA and CDR2 YSYEKL.

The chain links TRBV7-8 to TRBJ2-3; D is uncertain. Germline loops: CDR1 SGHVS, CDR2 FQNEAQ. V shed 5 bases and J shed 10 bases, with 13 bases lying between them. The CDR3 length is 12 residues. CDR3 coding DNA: TGTGCCAGCAGCCTACTTAATACTGCGCAGTATTTT. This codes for CASSLLNTAQYF.

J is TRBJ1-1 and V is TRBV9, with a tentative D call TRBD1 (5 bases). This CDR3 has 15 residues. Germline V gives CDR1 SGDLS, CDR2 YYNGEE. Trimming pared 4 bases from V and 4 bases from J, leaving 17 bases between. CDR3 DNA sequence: TGTGCCAGCAGCCCCGAGGAGCGCGGGGGCACTGAAGCTTTCTTT. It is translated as CASSPEERGGTEAFF.

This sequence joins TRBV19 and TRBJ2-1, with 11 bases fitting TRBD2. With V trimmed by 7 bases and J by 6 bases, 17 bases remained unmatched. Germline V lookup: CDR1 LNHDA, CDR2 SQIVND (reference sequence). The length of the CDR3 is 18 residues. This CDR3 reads CASTVTGNLAGGPNEQFF. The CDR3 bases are TGTGCCAGTACCGTGACAGGGAATCTAGCGGGAGGTCCCAATGAGCAGTTCTTC.

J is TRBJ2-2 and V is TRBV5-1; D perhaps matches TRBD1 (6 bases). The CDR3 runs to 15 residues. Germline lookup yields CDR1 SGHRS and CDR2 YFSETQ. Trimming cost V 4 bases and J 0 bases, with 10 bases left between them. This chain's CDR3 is CASSVDRTNTGELFF. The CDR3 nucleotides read TGCGCCAGCAGCGTTGACAGGACGAACACCGGGGAGCTGTTTTTT.

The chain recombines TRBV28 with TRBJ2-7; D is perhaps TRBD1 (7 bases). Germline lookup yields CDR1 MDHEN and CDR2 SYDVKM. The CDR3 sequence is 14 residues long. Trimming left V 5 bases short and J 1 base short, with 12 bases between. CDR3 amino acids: CASSPTGTSYEQYF. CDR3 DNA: TGTGCCAGCAGTCCGACAGGGACTTCCTACGAGCAGTACTTC. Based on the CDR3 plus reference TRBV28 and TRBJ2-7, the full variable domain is DVKVTQSSRYLVKRTGEKVFLECVQDMDHENMFWYRQDPGLGLRLIYFSYDVKMKEKGDIPEGYSVSREKKERFSLILESASTNQTSMYLCASSPTGTSYEQYFGPGTRLTVT.

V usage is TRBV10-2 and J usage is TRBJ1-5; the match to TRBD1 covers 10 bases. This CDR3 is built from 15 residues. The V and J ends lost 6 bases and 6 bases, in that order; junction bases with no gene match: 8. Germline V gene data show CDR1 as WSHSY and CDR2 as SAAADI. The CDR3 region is CASRGTGVAGQPQHF. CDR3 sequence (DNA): TGCGCCAGCAGGGGGACAGGGGTCGCAGGTCAGCCCCAGCATTTT.

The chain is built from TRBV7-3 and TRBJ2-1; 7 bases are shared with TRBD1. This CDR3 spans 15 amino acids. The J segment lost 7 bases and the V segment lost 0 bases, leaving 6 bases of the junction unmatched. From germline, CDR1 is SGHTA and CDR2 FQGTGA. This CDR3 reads CASSLTKGARNEQFF. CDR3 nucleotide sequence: TGTGCCAGCAGCTTAACAAAGGGGGCGCGAAATGAGCAGTTCTTC. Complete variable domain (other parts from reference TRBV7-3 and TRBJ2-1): GAGVSQTPSNKVTEKGKYVELRCDPISGHTALYWYRQSLGQGPEFLIYFQGTGAADDSGLPNDRFFAVRPEGSVSTLKIQRTERGDSAVYLCASSLTKGARNEQFFGPGTRLTVL.

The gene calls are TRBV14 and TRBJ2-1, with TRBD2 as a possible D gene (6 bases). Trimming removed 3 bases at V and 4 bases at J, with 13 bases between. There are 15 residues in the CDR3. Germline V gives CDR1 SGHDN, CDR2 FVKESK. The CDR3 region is CASSQALAPYNEQFF. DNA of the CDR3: TGTGCCAGCAGCCAGGCACTAGCCCCTTACAATGAGCAGTTCTTC. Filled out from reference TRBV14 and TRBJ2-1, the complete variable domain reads EAGVTQFPSHSVIEKGQTVTLRCDPISGHDNLYWYRRVMGKEIKFLLHFVKESKQDESGMPNNRFLAERTGGTYSTLKVQPAELEDSGVYFCASSQALAPYNEQFFGPGTRLTVL.

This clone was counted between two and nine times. CDR3 region: CASSGGTSVYEQYF. CDR3 nucleotides: TGTGCCAGCAGCGGTGGGACTAGCGTTTACGAGCAGTACTTC. The chain links TRBV9 to TRBJ2-7; 10 bases are a match to TRBD2. The CDR3 loop spans 14 amino acids. The trim removed 3 bases at V and 4 bases at J, leaving 4 bases unmatched. Germline V lookup: CDR1 SGDLS, CDR2 YYNGEE.

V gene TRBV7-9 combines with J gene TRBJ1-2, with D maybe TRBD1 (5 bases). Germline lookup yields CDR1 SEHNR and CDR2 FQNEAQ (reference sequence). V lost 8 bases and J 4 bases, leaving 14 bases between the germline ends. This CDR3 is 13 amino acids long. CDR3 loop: CASFREGLYGYTF. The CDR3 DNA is TGTGCCAGCTTTCGGGAGGGACTCTATGGCTACACCTTC. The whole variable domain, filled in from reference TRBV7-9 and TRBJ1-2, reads DTGVSQNPRHKITKRGQNVTFRCDPISEHNRLYWYRQTLGQGPEFLTYFQNEAQLEKSRLLSDRFSAERPKGSFSTLEIQRTEQGDSAMYLCASFREGLYGYTFGSGTRLTVV.

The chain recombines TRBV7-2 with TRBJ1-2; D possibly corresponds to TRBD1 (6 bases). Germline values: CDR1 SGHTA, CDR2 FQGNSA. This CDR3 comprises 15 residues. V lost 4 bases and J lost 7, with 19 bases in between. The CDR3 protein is CASSYNSGERGGYTF. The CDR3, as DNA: TGTGCCAGCAGCTACAACTCAGGGGAAAGAGGTGGCTACACCTTC.

CDR3 bases: TGTGCCAGTAGTACCGGACTAGCGAGGAATGAGCAGTTCTTC. Translated: CASSTGLARNEQFF. The chain links TRBV19 to TRBJ2-1; 9 bases fit TRBD2. The V gene end was trimmed by 4 bases and the J gene end by 7 bases; junction bases not matched to a gene: 5. CDR1 and CDR2 from the germline V gene are LNHDA and SQIVND (reference sequence). CDR3 size: 14 residues.

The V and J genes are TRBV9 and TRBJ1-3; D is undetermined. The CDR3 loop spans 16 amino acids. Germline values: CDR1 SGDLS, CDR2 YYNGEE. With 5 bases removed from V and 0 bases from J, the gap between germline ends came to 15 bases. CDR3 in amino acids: CASSIKIFRSGNTIYF. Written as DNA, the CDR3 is TGTGCCAGCAGTATAAAAATATTTCGCTCTGGAAACACCATATATTTT.